Given below is one T cell receptor (beta chain) in context. The CDR3 has 14 residues. Germline-derived CDR1 and CDR2 are SGHAT and FQNNGV. The trim removed 7 bases at V and 5 bases at J, leaving 10 bases unmatched. The assay was immunoSEQ multiplex PCR, and TCRdb's table has in-frame clones only and misses some. In the table there are fewer than 350,000 clones, 80% to 90% of which are singletons. This entry belongs to a study of blood T cell repertoires in COVID-19. Turning to the study itself: Acute-phase and convalescent COVID-19 samples originated in the United States, Italy and Spain. From T cells, B-cell-depleted T cells, or PBMCs came the material, which was cDNA or gDNA.

Participants had their cohort set by participant-reported clinical history. V usage is TRBV11-2 and J usage is TRBJ2-5; 7 nucleotides align to TRBD1. The origin of this receptor is a middle-aged woman with acute COVID-19. The specimen sequenced was PBMCs or T cells enriched from blood (not recorded which). CDR3 sequence reads: CASTPLRGLETQYF. CDR3 nucleotides: TGTGCCAGCACCCCCTTGAGGGGGCTTGAGACCCAGTACTTC.